These 29 T cell receptor beta chains were sequenced from one sample in a study of shared clonotypes between healthy human individuals. It was CD45RO-negative cells, positively selected for CCR7, that made up naive CD8 cells, with terminally differentiated effector memory CD45RA+ cells excluded. TCRdb's copy holds only in-frame clones and misses some; the assay was immunoSEQ multiplex PCR. The sample includes about 2.2 million clones, 80% to 95% of them seen just once. Source material: naive CD8+ T cells from PBMCs. These receptors were obtained from a man between 18 and 29 years old in good health. Some clones in this sample may be carry-over from other donors' samples.

V is TRBV7-8 and J is TRBJ2-1; TRBD2 agrees at 8 bases. In germline, CDR1 is SGHVS, CDR2 FQNEAQ. With 6 bases clipped from V and 6 bases from J, the junction kept 4 bases outside the gene matches. The CDR3 has 13 amino acids. CDR3 nucleotides: TGTGCCAGCAGTACCGGGACTAGCAATGAGCAGTTCTTC. It encodes CASSTGTSNEQFF. The whole variable domain, filled in from reference TRBV7-8 and TRBJ2-1, reads GAGVSQSPRYKVAKRGQDVALRCDPISGHVSLFWYQQALGQGPEFLTYFQNEAQLDKSGLPSDRFFAERPEGSVSTLKIQRTQQEDSAVYLCASSTGTSNEQFFGPGTRLTVL.

This clone was seen only once. At the DNA level, this CDR3 is encoded by other sequences in the same sample as well. The DNA for the CDR3 is TGTGCCAGCAGTTTATCGGGGGGCACCGAGCAGTACTTC. It specifies CASSLSGGTEQYF. V and J are TRBV27 and TRBJ2-7, with D perhaps given as TRBD1 or TRBD2 (6 bases each). This CDR3 comprises 13 residues. Germline lookup yields CDR1 MNHEY and CDR2 SMNVEV (reference sequence). Trimming cost V 0 bases and J 6 bases, with 9 bases left between them.

The V call is TRBV6-1, the J call TRBJ1-2; perhaps TRBD1 as D (6 bases). Germline V gene sequence: CDR1 MNHNS, CDR2 SASEGT. The length of the CDR3 is 13 residues. Trimming left V 5 bases short and J 6 bases short, with 13 bases between. This CDR3 reads CASSRQGNDGYTF. Written as DNA, the CDR3 is TGTGCCAGCAGTAGGCAGGGGAACGATGGCTACACCTTC.

The sample holds one count of this clone. This rearrangement joins TRBV28 to TRBJ1-5; TRBD1 agrees at 7 bases. CDR3 size: 14 residues. The ends lost 1 base at V and 7 bases at J; junction bases unmatched: 4. The germline gives CDR1 MDHEN, CDR2 SYDVKM. The CDR3 reads CASSLSQGVQPQHF. The CDR3 region has the DNA TGTGCCAGCAGTTTATCGCAGGGGGTACAGCCCCAGCATTTT.

The chain is built from TRBV27 and TRBJ2-5; D possibly corresponds to TRBD1 (5 bases). Germline V lookup: CDR1 MNHEY, CDR2 SMNVEV (reference sequence). The V end was cut by 2 bases, the J end by 4 bases, with 14 bases between. This CDR3 region has 15 residues. The DNA for the CDR3 is TGTGCCAGCAGTTTACGCAGCCAGGGTGGAGAGACCCAGTACTTC. Translated, it gives CASSLRSQGGETQYF.

The chain combines TRBV10-1 with TRBJ1-2; 9 bases align to TRBD1. J lost 6 bases, V lost 3 bases, and 5 bases had no gene match. CDR3 length: 14 amino acids. Germline loops: CDR1 WNHNN, CDR2 SYGVQD (reference sequence). The CDR3 here is CASSDSGTGHGYTF. The CDR3 DNA sequence: TGCGCCAGCAGTGATTCCGGGACAGGGCATGGCTACACCTTC.

The V gene is TRBV6-6, the J gene TRBJ2-3, with no clear D. Germline CDR1 is MNHNY and CDR2 is SVGAGI (reference sequence). The CDR3 sequence is 13 residues long. The V end lost 2 bases, the J end lost 6 bases, and 9 bases lay between the germline ends. DNA of the CDR3: TGTGCCAGCAGTTACCCCTTTGGGGATACGCAGTATTTT. This codes for CASSYPFGDTQYF.

The rearrangement links TRBV7-9 to TRBJ2-7; 7 bases map to TRBD1. CDR1 and CDR2 from the germline V gene are SEHNR and FQNEAQ (reference sequence). The CDR3 extends over 13 amino acids. Trimming took 5 bases from V and 5 from J; bases not matched to a gene: 6. The CDR3 sequence is CASSQQGYHEQYF. The CDR3 bases are TGTGCCAGCAGCCAACAGGGGTACCACGAGCAGTACTTC.

This chain links TRBV4-2 with TRBJ2-1, with TRBD2 matching 7 bases. The CDR3 is 15 amino acids. After removal of 0 bases from V and 4 bases from J, the junction contained 3 bases not matched to a gene. From germline, CDR1 is LGHNA and CDR2 YNFKEQ. CDR3 region: CASSQDEAGYNEQFF. The CDR3 bases are TGTGCCAGCAGCCAAGATGAAGCGGGATACAATGAGCAGTTCTTC.

This sequence joins TRBV5-1 and TRBJ2-7, with 8 bases lining up with TRBD2. This CDR3 contains 13 residues. Germline V CDR1 and CDR2: SGHRS, YFSETQ. After removal of 4 bases from V and 2 bases from J, the junction contained 2 bases not matched to a gene. The CDR3 region is CASSSGSTYEQYF. CDR3 sequence (DNA): TGCGCCAGCAGCAGCGGGAGCACCTACGAGCAGTACTTC.

The chain carries TRBV23-1 and TRBJ1-5; 10 bases match TRBD1. TRBV23-1 is noted as an ORF with a role that remains uncertain. J lost 5 bases, V lost 6 bases, and 7 bases had no gene match. The CDR3 loop spans 15 amino acids. CDR3 sequence (DNA): TGCGCCAGCAGGGTAAGAGGGACAGGGGATCAGCCCCAGCATTTT. Its protein product is CASRVRGTGDQPQHF.

The genes are TRBV27 and TRBJ2-7; tentatively, D is TRBD1 or TRBD2 (5 bases each). From germline, CDR1 is MNHEY and CDR2 SMNVEV (reference sequence). The CDR3 is 15 amino acids. The V gene lost 5 bases and the J gene lost 5 bases, with 19 bases spanning the gap. CDR3 amino acids: CASSHSGTTTDEQYF. The CDR3, as DNA: TGTGCCAGCAGTCACTCCGGGACCACCACGGACGAGCAGTACTTC.

This rearrangement joins TRBV6-1 to TRBJ2-7; 15 bases line up with TRBD2. CDR1 and CDR2 (germline): MNHNS, SASEGT. Germline trimming cut 11 bases from V and 4 bases from J; bases unmatched to any gene: 3. The CDR3 is 13 amino acids. The CDR3 sequence: CAGGLAGGYEQYF. The CDR3, as DNA: TGTGCCGGGGGACTAGCGGGAGGATACGAGCAGTACTTC.

The chain uses TRBV9 and TRBJ2-2; TRBD1 aligns across 7 bases. V lost 9 bases, J lost 4 bases, and 3 bases stayed unmatched. The CDR3 is made up of 12 amino acids. Germline loops: CDR1 SGDLS, CDR2 YYNGEE. For the CDR3, the DNA is TGTGCCACCAGGGGGAGCACCGGGGAGCTGTTTTTT. This codes for CATRGSTGELFF.

The chain links TRBV9 to TRBJ2-7; maybe TRBD1 (5 bases). Germline V gene data show CDR1 as SGDLS and CDR2 as YYNGEE. CDR3 length: 15 residues. Between the trimmed V and J ends, which lost 1 base and 0 bases, there was a span of 11 bases. CDR3 residues: CASSVSLDTSYEQYF. DNA of the CDR3: TGTGCCAGCAGCGTAAGTCTGGACACCTCCTACGAGCAGTACTTC.

V gene TRBV18 combines with J gene TRBJ2-7, with D possibly TRBD1 on 5 matching bases. The CDR3 sequence is 14 residues long. Trimming removed 4 bases at V and 0 bases at J, with 10 bases between. The germline CDR1 and CDR2 sequences are KGHSH and LQKENI. The CDR3 region is CASSQRQYSYEQYF. DNA for the CDR3: TGTGCCAGCTCACAAAGACAGTACTCCTACGAGCAGTACTTC. Drawing the rest from reference TRBV18 and TRBJ2-7, the complete variable domain is NAGVMQNPRHLVRRRGQEARLRCSPMKGHSHVYWYRQLPEEGLKFMVYLQKENIIDESGMPKERFSAEFPKEGPSILRIQQVVRGDSAAYFCASSQRQYSYEQYFGPGTRLTVT.

This clone is a singleton in its sample. As DNA, the CDR3 is TGTGCCAGGTATCACCCTGGGACCGGGGAGCTGTTTTTT. This sequence encodes CARYHPGTGELFF. The chain couples TRBV7-9 to TRBJ2-2; unclear D gene. The CDR3 is 13 residues long. In germline, CDR1 is SEHNR, CDR2 FQNEAQ (reference sequence). V lost 9 bases, J lost 5 bases, and 13 bases lay in between.

This clone turned up a few times. V usage is TRBV14 and J usage is TRBJ1-2; unclear D gene. V lost 0 bases and J lost 6, with 8 bases in between. This CDR3 has 13 residues. Germline CDR1 and CDR2: SGHDN and FVKESK. As DNA, the CDR3 is TGTGCCAGCAGCCAAGATCTTACGGATGGCTACACCTTC. It specifies CASSQDLTDGYTF.

The chain is built from TRBV4-1 and TRBJ2-2; D is uncertain. Looked up from germline, CDR1 is MGHRA and CDR2 is YSYEKL. The V end lost 3 bases, the J end lost 7 bases, and 15 bases lay between the germline ends. There are 15 residues in the CDR3. In DNA form, the CDR3 reads TGCGCCAGCAGCCAGAAAGGAAGGGTTGGCGGGGAGCTGTTTTTT. The encoded protein is CASSQKGRVGGELFF.

The chain joins TRBV7-2 to TRBJ2-3, with 9 bases identical to TRBD1. The germline V gene encodes CDR1 SGHTA and CDR2 FQGNSA. The CDR3 has 15 amino acids. V dropped 5 bases and J dropped 0; count of bases not matched to a gene: 3. CDR3: CASSRDRASTDTQYF. CDR3 coding DNA: TGTGCCAGCAGCCGGGACAGGGCTAGCACAGATACGCAGTATTTT.

This clone has just one count. The chain carries TRBV25-1 and TRBJ2-7; D might be TRBD1 (6 bases). The CDR3 is 15 residues long. The V end was cut by 7 bases, the J end by 2 bases, with 18 bases between. Germline V gives CDR1 MGHDK, CDR2 SYGVNS. The DNA of the CDR3 is TGTGCCAGCAAGGGGCTCCGGGACACCACCTACGAGCAGTACTTC. Its protein product is CASKGLRDTTYEQYF.

The rearrangement joins TRBV27 to TRBJ2-7; 11 bases are shared with TRBD1. Germline CDR1 and CDR2: MNHEY and SMNVEV (reference sequence). Germline trimming cut 3 bases from V and 7 bases from J; bases unmatched to any gene: 5. The CDR3 has 14 amino acids. The DNA of the CDR3 is TGTGCCAGCAGTTTCGGACAGGGGGCGGAAGAGCAGTACTTC. Translation: CASSFGQGAEEQYF.

This chain joins TRBV7-6 and TRBJ1-3; TRBD1 is a possible D gene (5 bases). From germline, CDR1 is SGHVS and CDR2 FNYEAQ. This CDR3 is 16 amino acids long. Trimming pared 2 bases from V and 4 bases from J, leaving 15 bases between. The CDR3: CASSLRGTTLGNTIYF. The CDR3 DNA follows: TGTGCCAGCAGCTTAAGGGGAACGACGTTGGGAAACACCATATATTTT.

This sequence joins TRBV4-3 and TRBJ2-2; TRBD2 matches at 9 bases. The CDR3 has 16 amino acids. V was clipped by 2 bases and J by 7 bases; unmatched bases: 8. Germline CDR1 and CDR2: LGHNA and YSLEER. The CDR3, as DNA: TGCGCCAGCAGCCAACAGGGGCGGGAGGGTATCGGGGAGCTGTTTTTT. Its translation: CASSQQGREGIGELFF.

To note about this clone: Other DNA sequences in this specimen translate into the identical CDR3. The chain links TRBV11-2 to TRBJ1-2, with D possibly TRBD1 on 5 matching bases. The germline CDR1 and CDR2 sequences are SGHAT and FQNNGV. This CDR3 contains 14 residues. Trimming took off 1 base at V and 3 bases at J, with 9 bases between the two ends. In DNA, the CDR3 is TGTGCCAGCAGCTTAGCAGGGTTGGACTATGGCTACACCTTC. Its translation is CASSLAGLDYGYTF.

As to this clone: The same CDR3 can be traced to other DNA sequences in this sample. V usage is TRBV5-6 and J usage is TRBJ2-5; 7 bases are a match to TRBD1. V lost 2 bases to trimming and J lost 5 bases; unmatched junction nucleotides: 6. Germline V gene data show CDR1 as SGHDT and CDR2 as YYEEEE. The CDR3 loop spans 14 amino acids. The CDR3 loop reads CASSLGGARETQYF. In DNA form, the CDR3 reads TGTGCCAGCAGCTTAGGGGGCGCGCGGGAGACCCAGTACTTC.

The gene calls are TRBV7-9 and TRBJ2-2, with 12 positions matching TRBD2. There are 16 residues in the CDR3. Germline CDR1 and CDR2: SEHNR and FQNEAQ (reference sequence). The trim removed 6 bases at V and 3 bases at J, leaving 5 bases unmatched. CDR3 nucleotides: TGTGCCAGCAGTCCTCTAGCGGGAGGGTACACCGGGGAGCTGTTTTTT. This codes for CASSPLAGGYTGELFF.

CDR3 loop: CAWDPGTGGNEQFF. CDR3 nucleotide sequence: TGTGCCTGGGACCCCGGGACAGGGGGGAATGAGCAGTTCTTC. The chain links TRBV30 to TRBJ2-1; TRBD1 matches 11 bases. The CDR3 is 14 residues long. The J segment lost 7 bases and the V segment lost 5 bases, leaving 7 bases of the junction unmatched. Germline V CDR1 and CDR2: GTSNPN, SVGIG (reference sequence).

Only a few counts were recorded for this clone. This sequence joins TRBV27 and TRBJ1-5; D ambiguous. V lost 5 bases and J 2 bases, leaving 13 bases between the germline ends. Germline lookup yields CDR1 MNHEY and CDR2 SMNVEV (reference sequence). The CDR3 is made up of 15 amino acids. The CDR3 spells CASSDSARGNQPQHF. The CDR3 DNA is TGTGCCAGCAGTGATTCAGCCCGCGGCAATCAGCCCCAGCATTTT.